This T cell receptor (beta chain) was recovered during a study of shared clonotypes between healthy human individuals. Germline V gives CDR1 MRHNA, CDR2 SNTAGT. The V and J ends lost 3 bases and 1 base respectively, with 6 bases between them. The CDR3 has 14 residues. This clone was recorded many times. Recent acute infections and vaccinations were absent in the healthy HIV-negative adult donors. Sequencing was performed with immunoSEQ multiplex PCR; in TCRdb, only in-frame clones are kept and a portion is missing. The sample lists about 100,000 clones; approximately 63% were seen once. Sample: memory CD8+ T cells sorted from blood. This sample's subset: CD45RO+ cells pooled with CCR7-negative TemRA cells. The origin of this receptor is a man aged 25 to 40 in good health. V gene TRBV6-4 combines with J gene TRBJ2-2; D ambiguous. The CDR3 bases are TGTGCCAGCAGTGAAACCGGGAACACCGGGGAGCTGTTTTTT. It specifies CASSETGNTGELFF.